This T cell receptor (beta chain) is from a study of graft-versus-host responses after intestinal transplantation. Trimming took 1 base from V and 8 from J, leaving 14 bases between them. Germline CDR1 reads MGHRA; CDR2 reads YSYEKL. This CDR3 has 14 residues. This clone was found once. The protocol was immunoSEQ multiplex PCR, while the TCRdb copy is restricted to in-frame clones and leaves out a portion. The data contain about 25,000 clones, approximately 93% of them singletons. This material consisted of PBMCs, taken 156 days after intestinal transplant. The TCR was taken from a human patient who received an intestinal transplant, so some T cells may come from the graft donor. J is TRBJ1-2 and V is TRBV4-1, with D unresolved. The CDR3 sequence is CASSQGPQDYGYTF. The CDR3 DNA reads as TGCGCCAGCAGCCAAGGCCCCCAGGATTACGGCTACACCTTC.